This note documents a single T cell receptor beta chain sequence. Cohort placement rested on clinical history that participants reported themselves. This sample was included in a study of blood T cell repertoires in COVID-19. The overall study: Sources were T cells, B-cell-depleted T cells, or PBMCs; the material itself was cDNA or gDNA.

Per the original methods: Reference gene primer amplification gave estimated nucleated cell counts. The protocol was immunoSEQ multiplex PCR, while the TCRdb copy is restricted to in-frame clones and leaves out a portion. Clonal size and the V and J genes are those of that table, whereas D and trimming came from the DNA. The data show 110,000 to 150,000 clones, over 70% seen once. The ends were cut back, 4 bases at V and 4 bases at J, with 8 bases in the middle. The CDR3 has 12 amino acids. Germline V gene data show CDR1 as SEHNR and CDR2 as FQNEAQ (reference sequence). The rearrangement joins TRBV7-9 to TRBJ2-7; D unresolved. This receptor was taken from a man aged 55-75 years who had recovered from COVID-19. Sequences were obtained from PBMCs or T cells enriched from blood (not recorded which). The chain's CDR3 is CASSYREYEQYF. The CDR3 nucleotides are TGTGCCAGCAGCTATAGAGAATACGAGCAGTACTTC.